Below, 5 T cell receptor beta chains from the same sample are listed, as sequenced in a study of regulatory T cells in long-lasting Graves disease. Time point given: newly diagnosed GD, antithyroid drugs for less than 3 months. The authors made the TCR library using RNA they extracted from PBMCs. Library construction for TCR beta used iRepertoire HTBI primers and Arm-PCR of CDR3 regions. TCRdb processed the multiplex PCR reads anew with MiXCR; each CDR3 protein has one entry. The sample lists just over 600,000 distinct CDR3 sequences; approximately 15% were seen once. The same data also contributed to another study, on T cells in Graves' hyperthyroidism and ophthalmopathy.

The sequencing used peripheral blood mononuclear cells (PBMCs), collected at new diagnosis, from a patient treated with antithyroid drugs. The receptors were gathered from a woman between 25 and 40 years old with Graves disease.

This clonotype was picked up many times. This chain joins TRBV3-1 and TRBJ2-7, with 10 bases aligning to TRBD2. CDR1 and CDR2 from the germline V gene are LGHDT and YNNKEL (reference sequence). The V segment lost 3 bases and the J segment 4 bases; nucleotides outside the gene matches: 3. The CDR3 spans 14 residues. Written as DNA, the CDR3 is TGTGCCAGCAGCCAGAGCGGGAGGGGTTACGAGCAGTACTTC. Residues: CASSQSGRGYEQYF.

Ten or more counts support this clonotype. The chain joins TRBV29-1 to TRBJ1-4, with D possibly being TRBD1 (6 bases). From germline, CDR1 is SQVTM and CDR2 ANQGSEA. There are 15 residues in the CDR3. Trimming removed 6 bases from V and 8 bases from J, with 22 bases in between. The CDR3 region has the DNA TGCAGCGTCACCTCTTCTGGCAGGGGAGGGGAAAAACTGTTTTTT. Protein: CSVTSSGRGGEKLFF.

This clonotype has ten or more counts. This rearrangement joins TRBV2 to TRBJ1-1; possibly TRBD1 for D (6 bases). CDR3 length: 17 residues. The V and J ends lost 2 bases and 3 bases respectively, with 19 bases between them. The germline CDR1 and CDR2 sequences are SNHLY and FYNNEI. The CDR3, as DNA: TGTGCCAGCAGTGAAACTAAGGGACACCGGGCTTACACTGAAGCTTTCTTT. Its protein product is CASSETKGHRAYTEAFF.

The rearrangement joins TRBV20-1 to TRBJ1-5; D unresolved. CDR1 and CDR2 (germline): DFQATT, SNEGSKA (reference sequence). The CDR3 runs 15 residues. V dropped 1 base and J dropped 1 base, with 11 bases sitting between them. CDR3 nucleotide sequence: TGCAGTGCTAGAGTGGTGGTATCAAGCAATCAGCCCCAGCATTTT. Amino acids: CSARVVVSSNQPQHF.

The chain employs TRBV18 and TRBJ1-2, with D uncertain. This CDR3 has 16 residues. Germline V gene data show CDR1 as KGHSH and CDR2 as LQKENI. Trimming removed 0 bases at V and 3 bases at J, with 14 bases between. The chain's CDR3 is CASSPPTQPQYYGYTF. As DNA, the CDR3 is TGTGCCAGCTCACCACCTACACAACCCCAATACTATGGCTACACCTTC.